This TCR beta chain originates from a study of T cell changes during pregnancy in multiple sclerosis. TCRdb's table, derived via immunoSEQ multiplex PCR, lists solely in-frame clones and lacks some. This table holds 75,000 to 95,000 clones, around 93% found once. The TCR originated in a female donor in good health, enrolled as a control in a pregnancy study. The source material was peripheral blood, sampled in the first trimester of pregnancy.

The CDR3 nucleotides are TGTGCCAGCACTACCGTAGCGGGGGGGGTGAATGAGCAGTTCTTC. This codes for CASTTVAGGVNEQFF. V and J are TRBV27 and TRBJ2-1; 11 nucleotides match TRBD2. Germline V gene sequence: CDR1 MNHEY, CDR2 SMNVEV (reference sequence). The CDR3 runs to 15 residues. The trim removed 7 bases at V and 7 bases at J, leaving 9 bases unmatched.